A selection of T cell receptor beta chains follows, all from one sample in a study of blood T cells in healthy people across ages. TCRdb fed the 5' RACE reads into MiXCR, producing one record per CDR3 protein. The table includes about 1.6 million distinct CDR3 sequences, around 35% detected once. Specimen: blood. These receptors all stem from a woman in her 30s in good health. Each CDR3 is given with its conserved first and last residue. The D gene is left open where the match is weak. Not every row has a clone size; where given, it reads once, few, many or a size class.

d_call,clone_size,j_call,v_call,cdr3_aa,cdr3_nt
NA,many,TRBJ1-1,TRBV11-2,CASSPQALGQFSAFF,TGTGCCAGCAGCCCACAAGCACTCGGACAGTTTTCGGCTTTCTTT
TRBD2,NA,TRBJ2-4,TRBV12-3/TRBV12-4,CASNVAGVYERYF,TGTGCCAGCAACGTAGCGGGAGTTTACGAGCGGTACTTC
NA,NA,TRBJ2-1,TRBV20-1,CSATQVEQFF,TGCAGTGCTACCCAGGTAGAGCAGTTCTTC
NA,few,TRBJ2-1,TRBV9,CASSVEGGANNEQFF,TGTGCCAGCAGCGTAGAGGGCGGGGCCAACAATGAGCAGTTCTTC
NA,many,TRBJ2-3,TRBV12-3/TRBV12-4,CASSTYSTDTQYF,TGTGCCAGCAGTACCTATAGCACAGATACGCAGTATTTT
NA,few,TRBJ1-2,TRBV10-3,CAISNLETAIYGYTF,TGTGCCATCAGTAACTTGGAGACAGCGATCTATGGCTACACCTTC
NA,NA,TRBJ1-2,TRBV6-6,CASSTTVPHGYTF,TGTGCCAGCAGCACTACAGTCCCCCATGGCTACACCTTC
NA,few,TRBJ1-6,TRBV5-1,CASSPTGRDSPLHF,TGCGCCAGCAGCCCGACCGGCAGGGATTCACCCCTCCACTTT
NA,few,TRBJ2-2,TRBV5-1,CASSPVGGLGTGELFF,TGCGCCAGCAGCCCGGTTGGGGGCTTGGGCACCGGGGAGCTGTTTTTT
TRBD1,NA,TRBJ1-2,TRBV5-1,CASSLDRGVGFGGYTF,TGCGCCAGCAGCTTGGACAGGGGGGTCGGGTTTGGTGGCTACACCTTC
TRBD2,few,TRBJ2-1,TRBV12-3/TRBV12-4,CASRQKTIRGLAGGANEQFF,TGTGCCAGCAGACAGAAAACGATACGGGGGCTAGCGGGAGGAGCGAATGAGCAGTTCTTC
NA,few,TRBJ1-4,TRBV29-1,CSVELGLSNEKLFF,TGCAGCGTTGAATTGGGTCTGAGCAATGAAAAACTGTTTTTT
TRBD1,NA,TRBJ1-2,TRBV4-1,CASTLDRGLGAYGYTF,TGCGCCAGCACACTAGACAGGGGCCTAGGGGCCTATGGCTACACCTTC
TRBD2,NA,TRBJ2-5,TRBV12-3/TRBV12-4,CAISSAGAGETQYF,TGTGCCATCAGTTCAGCGGGGGCGGGGGAGACCCAGTACTTC
NA,NA,TRBJ2-1,TRBV11-3,CASSFFGGKRNEQFF,TGTGCCAGCAGCTTCTTTGGGGGGAAGAGGAATGAGCAGTTCTTC
NA,few,TRBJ2-2,TRBV9,CASSVVWEPNTGELFF,TGTGCCAGCAGCGTAGTGTGGGAGCCAAACACCGGGGAGCTGTTTTTT
NA,NA,TRBJ2-4,TRBV20-1,CSARDRSGPPRIQYF,TGCAGTGCTAGAGATCGTTCGGGACCCCCACGCATTCAGTACTTC
NA,NA,TRBJ2-5,TRBV20-1,CSKGQQETQYF,TGCAGCAAAGGACAGCAAGAGACCCAGTACTTC
TRBD1,few,TRBJ2-7,TRBV27,CASGAGQGAGEQYF,TGTGCCAGCGGGGCCGGACAGGGGGCAGGCGAGCAGTACTTC
NA,few,TRBJ2-5,TRBV3-1,CASSQDPLRETQYF,TGTGCCAGCAGCCAAGATCCCCTCCGGGAGACCCAGTACTTC
NA,NA,TRBJ2-7,TRBV28,CASSLPYSLGSGYEQYF,TGTGCCAGCAGTTTACCCTACAGCCTCGGGAGTGGCTACGAGCAGTACTTC
NA,many,TRBJ2-1,TRBV7-3,CASSLNLNEQFF,TGTGCCAGCAGCTTAAACCTGAATGAGCAGTTCTTC